The 16 T cell receptor beta chains given below trace back to one sample, sequenced in a study of CD8+ T cells in alopecia areata. Sequencing used cDNA as its template, made by extracting RNA and reverse transcribing it. Assay used: immunoSEQ multiplex PCR; TCRdb lists only in-frame clones, some missing. This sample comprises 290,000 or so clones, none seen once only. Cells pooled from cutaneous lymph nodes were sorted on CD4, CD8alpha, NKG2D, NKG2ACE and other markers. Material for sequencing was CD4+ T cells sorted from a lymph node. The source of these receptors is a C3H/HeJ mouse with alopecia areata. MHC haplotype of the strain: H2-k.

This clone occurred a few times. Gene names are mouse gene names. The CDR3 goes on 4 residues after the read ends, and that part is filled in from the germline J gene. Other DNA sequences of this sample code for an identical CDR3. The genes are TRBV31 and TRBJ2-3; a possible D gene is TRBD1 (6 bases). The CDR3 covers 13 residues. Germline V gene lookup returns CDR1 GKSSPN and CDR2 SITVG. Trimming took 0 bases from V and 3 from J, leaving 7 bases between them. The chain's CDR3 is CAWSLGTAETLYF. CDR3 bases read: TGTGCCTGGAGTCTCGGGACAGCAGAA.

This clone came up a few times. The germline and genes are mouse ones. The read gets to within 4 residues of the CDR3 end, and the germline J gene fills in the rest. This sequence joins TRBV14 and TRBJ2-2, with D possibly matching TRBD2 (6 bases). Trimming shortened V by 3 bases and J by 3 bases, and 12 bases separated the two germline ends. Germline lookup yields CDR1 SGHDT and CDR2 FRDEAV. The CDR3 has 15 residues. The DNA read from the CDR3 is TGTGCCAGCAGTTCCTGGGGAGGGGACACCGGG. Translated: CASSSWGGDTG. The entire CDR3 protein is CASSSWGGDTGQLYF.

This clone was found a few times. All gene names here are mouse names. The sequenced fragment ends 4 residues before the CDR3 boundary, so the rest is inferred from the germline J gene. The V and J genes are TRBV14 and TRBJ2-1, with D perhaps matching TRBD2 (6 bases). This CDR3 is built from 14 residues. V was pared by 2 bases and J by 5 bases, with 11 bases between. Germline V gene data show CDR1 as SGHDT and CDR2 as FRDEAV. Incomplete CDR3 DNA: TGTGCCAGCAGTTTGGGGGGTTTCGATGCT. Its protein is CASSLGGFDA. In full, the CDR3 reads CASSLGGFDAEQFF. Together with reference TRBV14 and TRBJ2-1, the CDR3 gives the full variable domain: EAGVTQSPRYAVLQEGQAVSFWCDPISGHDTLYWYQQPRDQGPQLLVYFRDEAVIDNSQLPSDRFSAVRPKGTNSTLKIQSAKQGDTATYLCASSLGGFDAEQFFGPGTRLTVL.

With respect to this clone: Gene labels here are mouse ones. The read is 4 residues too short to cover the CDR3 end, so that end is filled in from the germline J gene. Other DNA sequences in the sample encode the same CDR3. The chain carries TRBV13-1 and TRBJ2-1; TRBD2 matches at 9 bases. This CDR3 has 15 residues. V lost 3 bases and J lost 0; bases outside the gene matches: 1. Germline CDR1 NSHNY, CDR2 SYGAGN. The CDR3 here is CASSGLGDNYAEQFF. The part of the CDR3 DNA that was read is TGTGCCAGCAGTGGACTGGGGGATAACTATGCT.

Regarding this clone: These gene names are mouse names. The missing CDR3 end, 3 residues past where the read stops, is filled in from the germline J gene. This chain links TRBV5 with TRBJ1-6; TRBD1 might be the D (6 bases). TRBJ1-6 is reported as an ORF; its role is uncertain. V lost 6 bases to trimming and J lost 3 bases, with 12 bases between them. The CDR3 is 15 residues long. Germline V gene data show CDR1 as LGHNA and CDR2 as YNLKQL (reference sequence). Incomplete CDR3 DNA: TGTGCCAGCAGGCCCCGGGACAACTATAATTCGCCC. Protein sequence: CASRPRDNYNSP. The full CDR3 is CASRPRDNYNSPLYF.

Details on this clone: Germline and genes here are mouse. With the read ending 4 residues before the CDR3 end, the germline J gene is used to fill in that end. The V call is TRBV5, the J call TRBJ1-1, with 8 positions matching TRBD1. Trimming removed 6 bases from V and 4 bases from J; junction bases left unmatched: 4. The CDR3 has 13 residues. The germline V gene encodes CDR1 LGHNA and CDR2 YNLKQL (reference sequence). Incomplete CDR3 DNA: TGTGCCAGCAGGACAGGGGAAGGCACA. It encodes CASRTGEGT. The whole CDR3 reads CASRTGEGTEVFF.

This clone appeared a few times. Mouse germline and gene names are used. With the read ending 4 residues before the CDR3 end, the germline J gene is used to fill in that end. This sequence joins TRBV19 and TRBJ2-1; 10 bases map to TRBD1. Germline CDR1 reads FNHDT; CDR2 reads SITEND (reference sequence). CDR3 length equals 15 residues. CDR3 DNA (partial): TGTGCCAGCAGTATAGCGGGACAGGGGAGGGCT. This encodes CASSIAGQGRA. The whole CDR3 region reads CASSIAGQGRAEQFF.

This clone has a handful of counts. Each gene name is a mouse one. Read sequence stops 4 residues before the CDR3 end, and the germline J gene provides the missing end. This chain uses TRBV13-3 with TRBJ2-1, with 8 bases identical to TRBD1. V trimming: 2 bases; J trimming: 6 bases; junction bases outside the gene matches: 1. Germline loops: CDR1 NNHDY, CDR2 SYVADS. The CDR3 has 13 amino acids. CDR3 residues: CASSETGVAEQFF. The DNA read from the CDR3 is TGTGCCAGCAGTGAGACAGGGGTTGCT.

Only a few counts were recorded for this clone. Mouse gene names apply. The read ends 4 residues before the CDR3 terminus; that terminus is restored from the germline J gene. This sample also contains other DNA sequences that code for the same CDR3. The chain couples TRBV31 to TRBJ1-2; TRBD1 is a possible D gene (6 bases). V dropped 1 base and J dropped 4 bases, with 10 bases sitting between them. The CDR3 consists of 13 residues. The germline CDR1 and CDR2 sequences are GKSSPN and SITVG. The sequenced part of the CDR3 DNA is TGTGCCTGGAGTCCGCAGGGGTTCTCC. It translates to CAWSPQGFS. The full CDR3 protein reads CAWSPQGFSDYTF.

Points on this clone: The gene names here belong to mouse. Coverage ceases 4 residues before the CDR3 finishes, and the germline J gene fills in the end. The chain joins TRBV1 to TRBJ1-1; tentatively, D is TRBD1 (6 bases). This CDR3 has 15 amino acids. The germline V and J ends were trimmed by 0 bases and 1 base, with 9 bases remaining between them. Germline V lookup: CDR1 NSQYPW, CDR2 LRSPGD (reference sequence). CDR3 bases read: TGCACCTGCAGTGCAGATCCGGGACAAAACACA. Amino acid sequence: CTCSADPGQNT. In full, the CDR3 reads CTCSADPGQNTEVFF.

A note on this clone: The genes are named according to mouse. The sequenced fragment ends 4 residues before the CDR3 boundary, so the rest is inferred from the germline J gene. The same CDR3 is also encoded by other DNA sequences in this sample. V and J are TRBV13-2 and TRBJ1-1, with D uncertain. The CDR3 is made up of 14 amino acids. The germline V and J ends were trimmed by 0 bases and 0 bases, with 6 bases remaining between them. The V gene's germline CDR1 is NNHNN and CDR2 SYGAGS (reference sequence). CDR3 protein: CASGDGVANTEVFF. CDR3 bases read: TGTGCCAGCGGTGATGGGGTTGCAAACACA.

In this sample, this clone turned up a few times. The germline and genes are mouse ones. The read gets to within 3 residues of the CDR3 end, and the germline J gene fills in the rest. The identical CDR3 is also encoded by other nucleotide sequences in the sample. The chain has TRBV13-1 and TRBJ1-6, with D perhaps TRBD1 (6 bases). Being an ORF, TRBJ1-6 has a function that is uncertain. Trimming removed 0 bases from V and 7 bases from J, with 11 bases in between. Germline V CDR1 and CDR2: NSHNY, SYGAGN. There are 15 residues in the CDR3. Here the CDR3 reads CASSDAGGRNSPLYF. CDR3 DNA (partial): TGTGCCAGCAGTGATGCGGGGGGGCGGAATTCGCCC.

Turning to this clone: The germline and genes are mouse ones. The read terminates 4 residues before the CDR3 end, so the remaining end is supplied by the germline J gene. The chain is built from TRBV1 and TRBJ2-3; D perhaps matches TRBD1 (6 bases). Deletions cut 6 bases from V and 0 bases from J, with 16 bases between. The CDR3 runs to 16 residues. The germline V gene has CDR1 NSQYPW and CDR2 LRSPGD (reference sequence). The CDR3 loop reads CTCSSGTQPSAETLYF. The CDR3 DNA, read in part, is TGCACCTGCAGCTCCGGGACACAGCCTAGTGCAGAA.

Turning to this clone: Genes and germline come from the mouse. Read coverage stops 4 residues before the CDR3 terminus; the germline J gene supplies the remainder. The chain uses TRBV13-2 and TRBJ2-1, with D perhaps matching TRBD2 (6 bases). CDR3 length: 13 amino acids. In germline, CDR1 is NNHNN, CDR2 SYGAGS (reference sequence). The V end was cut by 3 bases, the J end by 5 bases, with 9 bases between. The CDR3 reads CASGVAGDAEQFF. CDR3 DNA, as far as it was read: TGTGCCAGCGGTGTTGCTGGGGATGCT.

The sample holds a few counts of this clone. Gene names denote mouse genes. The CDR3 end is not reached by the read, which stops 4 residues before it; the germline J gene fills it in. This chain uses TRBV31 with TRBJ2-7, with 10 bases matching TRBD2. The CDR3 sequence is 14 residues long. CDR1 and CDR2 (germline): GKSSPN, SITVG. The part of the CDR3 DNA that was read is TGTGCCTGGAGCCCATTTGGACTGGGGGAT. The encoded protein is CAWSPFGLGD. The CDR3, in full, reads CAWSPFGLGDEQYF.

A few counts support this clone. The listed genes are named as in mouse. Coverage ceases 4 residues before the CDR3 finishes, and the germline J gene fills in the end. The chain combines TRBV13-3 with TRBJ1-2; unclear D gene. CDR3 size: 13 residues. Trimming stripped 3 bases from V and 1 base from J, with 7 bases between. CDR1 NNHDY and CDR2 SYVADS come from the germline V gene. Partial CDR3 DNA: TGTGCCAGCAGTGTGAGACAAAACTCC. Amino acids: CASSVRQNS. The whole CDR3 is CASSVRQNSDYTF.